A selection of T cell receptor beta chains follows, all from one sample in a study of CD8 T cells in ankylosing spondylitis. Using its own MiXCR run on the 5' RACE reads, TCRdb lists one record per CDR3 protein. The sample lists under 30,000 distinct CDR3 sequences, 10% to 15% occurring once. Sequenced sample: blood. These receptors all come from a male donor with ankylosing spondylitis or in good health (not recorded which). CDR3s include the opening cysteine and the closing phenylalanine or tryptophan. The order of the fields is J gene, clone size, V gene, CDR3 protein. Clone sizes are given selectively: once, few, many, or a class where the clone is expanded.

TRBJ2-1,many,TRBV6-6,CASRTSSYNEQFF
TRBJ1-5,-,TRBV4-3,CASSQGGRDQPQHF
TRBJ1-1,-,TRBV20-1,CSARDRGLNTEAFF
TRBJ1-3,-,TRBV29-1,CSVVTGGAGTIYF
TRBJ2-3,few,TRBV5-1,CASSLAGNQDTQYF
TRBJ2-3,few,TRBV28,CASSLGAGTSYLTDTQYF
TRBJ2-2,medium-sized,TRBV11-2,CASSPGTVNTGELFF
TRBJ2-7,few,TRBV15,CATSRGGLTSYEQYF
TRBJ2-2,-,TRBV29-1,CSVKRALGGELFF
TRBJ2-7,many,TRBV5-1,CASSPTSAHSYEQYF
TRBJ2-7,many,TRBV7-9,CASSPRLVHEQYF
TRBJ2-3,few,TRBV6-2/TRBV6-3,CASSYGWTSTDTQYF
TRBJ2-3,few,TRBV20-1,CSARPTGAWGNTQYF
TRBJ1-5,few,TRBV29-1,CSVGQGSGQPQHF
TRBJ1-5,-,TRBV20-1,CSAQGREPQHF
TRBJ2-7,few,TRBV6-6,CASSYSPGGYSYEQYF
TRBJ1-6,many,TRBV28,CASSASGTTGSPLHF
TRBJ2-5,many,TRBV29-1,CSVDEGRETQYF
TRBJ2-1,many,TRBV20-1,CSAGVGGYNEQFF
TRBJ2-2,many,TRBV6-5,CASSPYTSHTGELFF